This paragraph reports one TCR beta chain. Its target is not known. The V end lost 4 bases, the J end lost 10 bases, and 11 bases lay between the germline ends. Per germline, CDR1 MNHEY and CDR2 SVGAGI. The CDR3 runs to 11 residues. These data are taken from a study of T cell responses to AZD1222 COVID-19 vaccine. Study context: Some second doses came at about 4 weeks and others at about 12 weeks; these were pooled.

Measured with immunoSEQ multiplex PCR; TCRdb has only the in-frame clones, and not every one. The profile shows 150,000 to 200,000 clones, roughly 93% of them singletons. Regarding the study as a whole: Repertoire sampling was restricted to post-peak T cell response timepoints. The span of vaccine-associated CD4 TCRs extended across spike, with dominance at 160-218 and 743-854.

Here the sequenced sample was peripheral blood, taken on day 0 of AZD1222 vaccination. The chain carries TRBV6-5 and TRBJ2-7; the D is unclear. The receptor was isolated from an adult in good health. CDR3 region: CASSSGLVQYF. CDR3 nucleotide sequence: TGTGCCAGCAGTTCGGGTCTCGTTCAGTACTTC.